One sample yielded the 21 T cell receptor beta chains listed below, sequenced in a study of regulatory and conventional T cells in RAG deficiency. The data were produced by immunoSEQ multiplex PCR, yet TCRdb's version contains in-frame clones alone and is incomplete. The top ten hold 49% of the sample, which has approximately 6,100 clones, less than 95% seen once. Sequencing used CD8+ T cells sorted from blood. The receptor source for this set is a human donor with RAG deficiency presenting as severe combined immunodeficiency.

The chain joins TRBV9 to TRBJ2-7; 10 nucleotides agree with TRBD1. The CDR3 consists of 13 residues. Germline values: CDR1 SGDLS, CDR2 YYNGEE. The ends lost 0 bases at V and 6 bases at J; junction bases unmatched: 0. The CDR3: CASSVGTGGEQYF. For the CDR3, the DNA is TGTGCCAGCAGCGTAGGGACAGGGGGCGAGCAGTACTTC. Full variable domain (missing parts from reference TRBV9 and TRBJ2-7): DSGVTQTPKHLITATGQRVTLRCSPRSGDLSVYWYQQSLDQGLQFLIQYYNGEERAKGNILERFSAQQFPDLHSELNLSSLELGDSALYFCASSVGTGGEQYFGPGTRLTVT.

CDR3 nucleotides: TGTGCCAGCAGCACAGATACGCAGTATTTT. Amino acids: CASSTDTQYF. The rearrangement links TRBV7-9 to TRBJ2-3; no clear D gene. The CDR3 covers 10 residues. Germline values: CDR1 SEHNR, CDR2 FQNEAQ (reference sequence). With 5 bases removed from V and 3 bases from J, the gap between germline ends came to 0 bases.

CDR3 loop: CATWGGSGANVLTF. CDR3 sequence (DNA): TGTGCCACCTGGGGAGGCTCCGGGGCCAACGTCCTGACTTTC. V and J are TRBV19 and TRBJ2-6, with D tentatively TRBD2 (6 bases). V lost 10 bases to trimming and J lost 4 bases, with 14 bases between them. CDR1 and CDR2 from the germline V gene are LNHDA and SQIVND (reference sequence). The CDR3 has 14 residues.

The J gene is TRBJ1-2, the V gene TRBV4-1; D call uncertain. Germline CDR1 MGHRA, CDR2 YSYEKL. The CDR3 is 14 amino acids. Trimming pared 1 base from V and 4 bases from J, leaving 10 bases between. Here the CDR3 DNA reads TGCGCCAGCAGCCAAGTCGACGGTCCCTATGGCTACACCTTC. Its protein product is CASSQVDGPYGYTF.

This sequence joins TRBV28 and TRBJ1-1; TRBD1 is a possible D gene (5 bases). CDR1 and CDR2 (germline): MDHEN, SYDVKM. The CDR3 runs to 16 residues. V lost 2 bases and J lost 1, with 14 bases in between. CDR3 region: CASSLVRGGGNTEAFF. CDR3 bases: TGTGCCAGCAGTTTAGTACGGGGGGGTGGGAACACTGAAGCTTTCTTT.

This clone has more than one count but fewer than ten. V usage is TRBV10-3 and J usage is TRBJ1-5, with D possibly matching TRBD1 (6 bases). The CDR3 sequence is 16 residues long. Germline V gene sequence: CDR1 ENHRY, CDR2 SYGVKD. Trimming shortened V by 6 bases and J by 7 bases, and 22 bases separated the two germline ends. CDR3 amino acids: CAISSQRRRGGQPQHF. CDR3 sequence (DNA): TGTGCCATCAGCTCCCAAAGGCGCAGGGGAGGACAGCCCCAGCATTTT.

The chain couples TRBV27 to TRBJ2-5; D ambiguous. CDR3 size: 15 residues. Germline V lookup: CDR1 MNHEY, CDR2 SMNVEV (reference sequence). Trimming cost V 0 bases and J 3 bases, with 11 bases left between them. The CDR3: CASSLSPWAKETQYF. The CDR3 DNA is TGTGCCAGCAGTTTATCTCCTTGGGCCAAAGAGACCCAGTACTTC.

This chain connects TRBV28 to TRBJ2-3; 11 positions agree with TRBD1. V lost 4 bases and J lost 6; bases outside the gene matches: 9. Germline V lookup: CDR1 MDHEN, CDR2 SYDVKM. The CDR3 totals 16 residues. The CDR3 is CASSSPPGQGGDTQYF. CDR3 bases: TGTGCCAGCAGTTCGCCACCGGGACAGGGGGGGGATACGCAGTATTTT.

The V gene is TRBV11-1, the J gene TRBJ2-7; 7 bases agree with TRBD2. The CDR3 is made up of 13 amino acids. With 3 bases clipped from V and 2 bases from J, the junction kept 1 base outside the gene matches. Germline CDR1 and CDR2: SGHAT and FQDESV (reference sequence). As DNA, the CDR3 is TGTGCCAGCAGCTTGGGAGGGACCTACGAGCAGTACTTC. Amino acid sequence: CASSLGGTYEQYF.

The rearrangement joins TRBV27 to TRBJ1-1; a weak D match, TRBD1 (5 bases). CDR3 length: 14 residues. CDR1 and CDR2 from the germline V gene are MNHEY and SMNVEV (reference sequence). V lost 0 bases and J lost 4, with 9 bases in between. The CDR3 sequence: CASSLSRRGTEAFF. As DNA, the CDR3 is TGTGCCAGCAGTTTATCCCGGAGGGGCACTGAAGCTTTCTTT.

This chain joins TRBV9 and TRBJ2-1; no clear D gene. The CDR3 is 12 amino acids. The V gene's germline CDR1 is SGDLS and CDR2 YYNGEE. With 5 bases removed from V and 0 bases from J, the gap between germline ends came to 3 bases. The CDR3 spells CASRSSYNEQFF. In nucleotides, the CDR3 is TGTGCCAGCAGAAGCTCCTACAATGAGCAGTTCTTC.

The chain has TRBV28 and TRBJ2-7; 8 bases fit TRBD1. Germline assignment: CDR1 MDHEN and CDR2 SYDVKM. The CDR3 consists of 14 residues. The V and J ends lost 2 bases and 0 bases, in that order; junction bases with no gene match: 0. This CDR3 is CASSLTGGSYEQYF. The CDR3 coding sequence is TGTGCCAGCAGTTTAACAGGGGGCTCCTACGAGCAGTACTTC.

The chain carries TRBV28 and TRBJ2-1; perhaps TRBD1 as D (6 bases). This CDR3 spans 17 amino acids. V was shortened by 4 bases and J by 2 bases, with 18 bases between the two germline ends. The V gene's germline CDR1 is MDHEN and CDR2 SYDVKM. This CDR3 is CASSWDIRQATYNEQFF. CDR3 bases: TGTGCCAGCAGTTGGGATATAAGACAGGCTACCTACAATGAGCAGTTCTTC. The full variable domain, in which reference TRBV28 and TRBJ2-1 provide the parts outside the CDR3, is DVKVTQSSRYLVKRTGEKVFLECVQDMDHENMFWYRQDPGLGLRLIYFSYDVKMKEKGDIPEGYSVSREKKERFSLILESASTNQTSMYLCASSWDIRQATYNEQFFGPGTRLTVL.

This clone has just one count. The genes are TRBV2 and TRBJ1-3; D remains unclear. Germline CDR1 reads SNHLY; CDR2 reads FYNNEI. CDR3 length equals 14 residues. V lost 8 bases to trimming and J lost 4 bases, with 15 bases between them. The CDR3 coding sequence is TGTGCCAGCGGGTACGGGTTGGGAGGAAACACCATATATTTT. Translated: CASGYGLGGNTIYF.

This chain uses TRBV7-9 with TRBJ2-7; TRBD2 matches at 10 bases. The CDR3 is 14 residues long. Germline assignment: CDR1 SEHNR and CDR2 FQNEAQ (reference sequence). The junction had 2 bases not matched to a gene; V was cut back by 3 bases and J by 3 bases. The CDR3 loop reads CASSFASGSYEQYF. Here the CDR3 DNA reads TGTGCCAGCAGCTTCGCTAGCGGGAGCTACGAGCAGTACTTC.

The CDR3 nucleotides read TGTGCCACCAGCAGAGACCGCGGGGCATACGAGCAGTACTTC. It translates to CATSRDRGAYEQYF. This chain links TRBV15 with TRBJ2-7; a possible D gene is TRBD2 (6 bases). The ends were cut back, 0 bases at V and 4 bases at J, with 10 bases in the middle. CDR3 size: 14 residues. CDR1 and CDR2 (germline): LNHNV, YYDKDF (reference sequence).

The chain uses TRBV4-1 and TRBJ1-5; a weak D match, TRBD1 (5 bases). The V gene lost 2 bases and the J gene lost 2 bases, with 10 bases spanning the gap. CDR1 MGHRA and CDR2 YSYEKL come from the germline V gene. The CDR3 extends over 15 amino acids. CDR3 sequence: CASSQNRDGNQPQHF. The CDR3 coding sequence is TGCGCCAGCAGCCAAAACCGGGACGGCAATCAGCCCCAGCATTTT.

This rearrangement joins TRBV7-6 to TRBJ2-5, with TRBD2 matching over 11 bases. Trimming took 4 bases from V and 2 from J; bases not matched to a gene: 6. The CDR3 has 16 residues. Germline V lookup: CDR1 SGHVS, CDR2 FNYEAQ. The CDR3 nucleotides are TGTGCCAGCAGCTGGGGGACTAGCGGCCAACAAGAGACCCAGTACTTC. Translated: CASSWGTSGQQETQYF. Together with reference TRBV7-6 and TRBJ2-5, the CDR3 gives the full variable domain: GAGVSQSPRYKVTKRGQDVALRCDPISGHVSLYWYRQALGQGPEFLTYFNYEAQQDKSGLPNDRFSAERPEGSISTLTIQRTEQRDSAMYRCASSWGTSGQQETQYFGPGTRLLVL.

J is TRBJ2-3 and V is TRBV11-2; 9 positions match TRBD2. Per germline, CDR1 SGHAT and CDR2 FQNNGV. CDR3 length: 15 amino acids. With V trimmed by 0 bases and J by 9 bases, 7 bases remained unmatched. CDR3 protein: CASSLELAGLNTQYF. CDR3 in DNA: TGTGCCAGCAGCTTAGAACTAGCGGGTCTCAACACGCAGTATTTT.

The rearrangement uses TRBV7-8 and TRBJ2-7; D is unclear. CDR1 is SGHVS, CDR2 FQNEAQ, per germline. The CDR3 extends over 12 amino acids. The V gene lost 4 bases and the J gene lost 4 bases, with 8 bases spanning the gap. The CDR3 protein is CASSSPDYEQYF. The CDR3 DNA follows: TGTGCCAGCAGCTCCCCAGATTACGAGCAGTACTTC.

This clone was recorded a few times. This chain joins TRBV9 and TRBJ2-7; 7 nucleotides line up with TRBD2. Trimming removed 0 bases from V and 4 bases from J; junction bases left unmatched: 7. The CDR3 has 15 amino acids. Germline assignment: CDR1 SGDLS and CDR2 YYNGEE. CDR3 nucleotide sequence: TGTGCCAGCAGCGTAGGCGGCGGGAGCAGGTACGAGCAGTACTTC. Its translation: CASSVGGGSRYEQYF.